This TCR beta chain was sequenced during a study of cytomegalovirus exposure and HLA in healthy donors. Study-wide findings and caveats: Rates of TCR association differed by HLA locus in a later analysis, with DRB1 highest and HLA-C lowest. In an earlier analysis, most TCR beta V segments were productive about 87% or about 30% of the time.

CDR1 is SGHVS and CDR2 is FQNEAQ in the germline V gene. The V and J ends lost 1 base and 0 bases, in that order; junction bases with no gene match: 3. This CDR3 region has 16 residues. Unrecorded immune exposure was likely among donors, who were nominally healthy when sampled. The primer mix had 60 Vbeta and 13 Jbeta primers. Study processing details: In a later analysis, of 84 million or so unique beta chains, about 10 million appeared in at least two donors. Some clones are missing from TCRdb's copy, which holds only in-frame ones; the method was immunoSEQ multiplex PCR. V and J calls and clone size come straight from that table; D and trimming were deduced from the DNA. The data contain 120,000 to 150,000 clones, 60% to 80% of them seen just once; the ten biggest clones take up 4.9%. Comments on this clone: The antigen is not known.

This chain joins TRBV7-8 and TRBJ2-5; 9 bases map to TRBD2. The clonotype originates from a woman in her fifties or sixties in good health and CMV-seronegative. Sequencing used PBMCs. The CDR3 here is CASSLVLAGNQETQYF. In DNA form, the CDR3 reads TGTGCCAGCAGCTTAGTTCTAGCGGGGAACCAAGAGACCCAGTACTTC.